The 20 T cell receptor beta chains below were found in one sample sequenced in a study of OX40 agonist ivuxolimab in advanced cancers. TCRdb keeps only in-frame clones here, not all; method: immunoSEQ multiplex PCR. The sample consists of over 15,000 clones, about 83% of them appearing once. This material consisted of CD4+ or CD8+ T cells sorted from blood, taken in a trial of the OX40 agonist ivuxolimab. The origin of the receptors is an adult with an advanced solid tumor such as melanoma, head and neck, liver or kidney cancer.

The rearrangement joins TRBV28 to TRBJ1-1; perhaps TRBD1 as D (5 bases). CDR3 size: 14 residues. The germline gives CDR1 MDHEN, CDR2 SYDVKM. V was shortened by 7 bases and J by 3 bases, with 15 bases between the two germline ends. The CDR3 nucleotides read TGTGCCAGCATTACGGGGGGGTCAGACACTGAAGCTTTCTTT. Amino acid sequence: CASITGGSDTEAFF.

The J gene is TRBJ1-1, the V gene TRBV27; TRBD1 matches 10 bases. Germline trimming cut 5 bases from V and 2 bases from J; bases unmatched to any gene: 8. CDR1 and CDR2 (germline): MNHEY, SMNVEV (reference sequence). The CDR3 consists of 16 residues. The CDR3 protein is CASSPDRGVINTEAFF. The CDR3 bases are TGTGCCAGCAGTCCGGACAGGGGGGTGATAAACACTGAAGCTTTCTTT.

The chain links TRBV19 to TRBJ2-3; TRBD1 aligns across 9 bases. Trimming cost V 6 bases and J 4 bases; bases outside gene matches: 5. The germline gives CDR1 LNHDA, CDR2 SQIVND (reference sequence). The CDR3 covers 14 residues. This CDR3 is CASRTGGRADTQYF. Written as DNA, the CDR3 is TGTGCCAGTAGGACAGGGGGTAGGGCAGATACGCAGTATTTT.

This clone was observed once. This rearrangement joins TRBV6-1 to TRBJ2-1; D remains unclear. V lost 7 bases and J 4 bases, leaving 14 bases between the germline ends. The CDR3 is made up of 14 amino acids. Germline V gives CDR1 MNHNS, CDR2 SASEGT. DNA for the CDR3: TGTGCCAGCAACTCCCGGACGGGTTACAATGAGCAGTTCTTC. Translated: CASNSRTGYNEQFF.

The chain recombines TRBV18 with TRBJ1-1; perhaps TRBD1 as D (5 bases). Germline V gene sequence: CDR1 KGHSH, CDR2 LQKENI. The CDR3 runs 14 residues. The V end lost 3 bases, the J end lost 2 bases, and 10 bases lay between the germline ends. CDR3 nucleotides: TGTGCCAGCTCACCGCCTGGGGCAAACACTGAAGCTTTCTTT. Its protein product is CASSPPGANTEAFF.

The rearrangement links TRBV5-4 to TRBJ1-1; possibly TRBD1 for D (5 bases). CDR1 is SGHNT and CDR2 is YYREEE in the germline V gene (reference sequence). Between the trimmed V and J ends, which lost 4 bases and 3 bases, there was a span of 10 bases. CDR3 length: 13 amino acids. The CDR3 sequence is CASSGRGDTEAFF. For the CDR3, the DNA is TGTGCCAGCAGCGGTCGGGGGGACACTGAAGCTTTCTTT.

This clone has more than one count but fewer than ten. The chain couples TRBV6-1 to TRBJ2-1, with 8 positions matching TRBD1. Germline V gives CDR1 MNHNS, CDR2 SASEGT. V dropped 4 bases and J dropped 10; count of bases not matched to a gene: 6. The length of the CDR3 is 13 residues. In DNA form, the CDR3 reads TGTGCCAGCAGTGGGACAGGGTACGGGGAGCAGTTCTTC. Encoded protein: CASSGTGYGEQFF.

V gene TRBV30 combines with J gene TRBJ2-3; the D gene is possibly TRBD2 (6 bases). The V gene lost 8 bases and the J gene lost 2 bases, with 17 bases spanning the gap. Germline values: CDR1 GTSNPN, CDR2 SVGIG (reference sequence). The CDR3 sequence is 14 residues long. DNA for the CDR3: TGTGCCACTACGAGGGAGGATACCACAGATACGCAGTATTTT. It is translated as CATTREDTTDTQYF.

Written as DNA, the CDR3 is TGTGCCAGCAGCCCGGGGCAGGGGGCGGGAGGGGATACGCAGTATTTT. This translates into CASSPGQGAGGDTQYF. The V call is TRBV7-9, the J call TRBJ2-3; a weak D match, TRBD2 (9 bases). There are 16 residues in the CDR3. The germline V gene encodes CDR1 SEHNR and CDR2 FQNEAQ (reference sequence). V dropped 5 bases and J dropped 6 bases, with 21 bases sitting between them.

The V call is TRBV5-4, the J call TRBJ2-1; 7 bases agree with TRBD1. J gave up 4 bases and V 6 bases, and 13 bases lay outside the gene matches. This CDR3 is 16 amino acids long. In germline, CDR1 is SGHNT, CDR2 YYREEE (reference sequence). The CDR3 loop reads CASNKQKGAKYNEQFF. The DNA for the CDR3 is TGTGCCAGCAATAAACAGAAGGGGGCTAAATACAATGAGCAGTTCTTC.

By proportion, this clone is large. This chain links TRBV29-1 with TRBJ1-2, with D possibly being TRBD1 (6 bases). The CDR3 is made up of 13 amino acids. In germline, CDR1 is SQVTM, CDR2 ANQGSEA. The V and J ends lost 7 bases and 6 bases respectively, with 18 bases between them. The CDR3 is CSAKDSIDDGYTF. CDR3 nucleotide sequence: TGCAGCGCAAAGGACAGTATTGACGATGGCTACACCTTC.

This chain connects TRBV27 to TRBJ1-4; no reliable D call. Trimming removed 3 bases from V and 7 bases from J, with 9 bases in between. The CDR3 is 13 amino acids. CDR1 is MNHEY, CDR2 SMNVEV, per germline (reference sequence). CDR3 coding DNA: TGTGCCAGCAGTTTCTTCAAGGGTGAAAAACTGTTTTTT. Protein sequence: CASSFFKGEKLFF.

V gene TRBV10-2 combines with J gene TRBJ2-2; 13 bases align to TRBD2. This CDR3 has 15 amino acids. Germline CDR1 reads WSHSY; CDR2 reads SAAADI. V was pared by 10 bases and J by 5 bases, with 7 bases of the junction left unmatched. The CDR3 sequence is CATRTSGGGTGELFF. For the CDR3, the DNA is TGCGCCACCCGGACTAGCGGGGGAGGGACCGGGGAGCTGTTTTTT.

This CDR3 reads CASFGPGTETYEQYF. The CDR3 bases are TGTGCCAGTTTTGGCCCCGGGACAGAGACCTACGAGCAGTACTTC. The chain links TRBV2 to TRBJ2-7; 7 bases map to TRBD1. CDR1 is SNHLY and CDR2 is FYNNEI in the germline V gene. The CDR3 loop spans 15 amino acids. The junction had 13 bases not matched to a gene; V was cut back by 9 bases and J by 2 bases.

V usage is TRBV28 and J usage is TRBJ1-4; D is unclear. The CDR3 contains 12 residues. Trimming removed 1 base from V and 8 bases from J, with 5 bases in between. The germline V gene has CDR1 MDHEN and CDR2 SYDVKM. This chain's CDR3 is CASSLYSEKLFF. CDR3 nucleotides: TGTGCCAGCAGTTTATACTCGGAAAAACTGTTTTTT.

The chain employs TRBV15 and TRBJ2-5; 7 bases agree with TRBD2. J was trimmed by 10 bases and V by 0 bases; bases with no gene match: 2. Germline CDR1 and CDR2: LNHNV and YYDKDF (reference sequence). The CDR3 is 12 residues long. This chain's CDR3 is CATSRDRDYQYF. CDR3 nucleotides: TGTGCCACCAGCAGAGATCGGGACTACCAGTACTTC.

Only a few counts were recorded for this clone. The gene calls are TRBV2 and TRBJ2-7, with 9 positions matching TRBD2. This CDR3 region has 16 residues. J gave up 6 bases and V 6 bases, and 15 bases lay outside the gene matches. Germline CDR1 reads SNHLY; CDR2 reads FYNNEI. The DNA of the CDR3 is TGTGCCAGCAGCAAGACCGTAGCGGGAGCGGTAAGCGAGCAGTACTTC. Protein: CASSKTVAGAVSEQYF.

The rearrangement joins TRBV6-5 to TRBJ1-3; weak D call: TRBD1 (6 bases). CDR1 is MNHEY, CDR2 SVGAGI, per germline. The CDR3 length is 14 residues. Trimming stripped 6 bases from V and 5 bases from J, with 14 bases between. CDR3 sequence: CASSRTGSRNTIYF. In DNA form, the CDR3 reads TGTGCCAGCAGCCGAACAGGGTCTAGAAACACCATATATTTT.

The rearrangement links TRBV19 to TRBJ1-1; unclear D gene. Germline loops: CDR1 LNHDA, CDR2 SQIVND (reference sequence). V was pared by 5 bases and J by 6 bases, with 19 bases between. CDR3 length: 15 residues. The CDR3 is CASSPHNRNYAEAFF. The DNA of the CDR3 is TGTGCCAGTAGTCCCCATAACCGAAATTACGCTGAAGCTTTCTTT.

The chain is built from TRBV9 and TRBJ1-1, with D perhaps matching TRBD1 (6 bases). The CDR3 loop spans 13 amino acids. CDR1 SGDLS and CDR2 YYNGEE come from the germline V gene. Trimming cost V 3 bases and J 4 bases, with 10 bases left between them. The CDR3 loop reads CASSAKGGTEAFF. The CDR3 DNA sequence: TGTGCCAGCAGCGCCAAGGGGGGCACTGAAGCTTTCTTT.